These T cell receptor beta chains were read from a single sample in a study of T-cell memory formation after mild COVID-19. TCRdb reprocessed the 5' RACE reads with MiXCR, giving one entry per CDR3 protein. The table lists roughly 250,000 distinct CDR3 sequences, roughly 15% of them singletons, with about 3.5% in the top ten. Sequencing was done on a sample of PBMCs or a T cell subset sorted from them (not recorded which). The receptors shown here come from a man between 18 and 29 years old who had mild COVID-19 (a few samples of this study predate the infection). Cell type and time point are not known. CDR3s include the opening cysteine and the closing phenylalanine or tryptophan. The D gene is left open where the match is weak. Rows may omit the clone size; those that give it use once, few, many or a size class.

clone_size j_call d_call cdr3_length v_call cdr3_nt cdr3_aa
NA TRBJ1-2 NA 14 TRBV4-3 TGCGCCAGCAGCCAAGATCAGTTGGGGGGCGGCTACACCTTC CASSQDQLGGGYTF
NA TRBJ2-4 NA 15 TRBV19 TGTGCCAGTAGTATCGACGGGGGGCAAAAAAACATTCAGTACTTC CASSIDGGQKNIQYF
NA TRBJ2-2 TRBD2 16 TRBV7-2 TGTGCCAGCAGCTTAGTTAGCGGGTCGTGGGCCGGGGAGCTGTTTTTT CASSLVSGSWAGELFF
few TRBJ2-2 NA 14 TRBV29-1 TGCAGCGTTGTGGTTGGGGTCGGAGCCGGGGAGCTGTTTTTT CSVVVGVGAGELFF
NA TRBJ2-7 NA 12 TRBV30 TGTGCCTGGATACCAAGCTCCTACGAGCAGTACTTC CAWIPSSYEQYF
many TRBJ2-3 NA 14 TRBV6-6 TGTGCCAGCAGACTCCTTGGGGCCTCAGATACGCAGTATTTT CASRLLGASDTQYF
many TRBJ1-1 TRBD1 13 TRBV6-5 TGTGCCAGCAGCTTGACAGGGTACACTGAAGCTTTCTTT CASSLTGYTEAFF
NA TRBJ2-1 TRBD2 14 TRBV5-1 TGCGCCAGCAGCTTTGCAGCGGGGGTCAATGAGCAGTTCTTC CASSFAAGVNEQFF
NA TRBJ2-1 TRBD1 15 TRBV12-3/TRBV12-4 TGTGCCAGCAGTTTGACGGGACAGCCCTACAATGAGCAGTTCTTC CASSLTGQPYNEQFF
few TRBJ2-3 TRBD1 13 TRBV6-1 TGTGCCAGCACAGACAGGGGCACAGATACGCAGTATTTT CASTDRGTDTQYF
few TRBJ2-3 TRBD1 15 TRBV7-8 TGTGCCAGCAGGTTAACCGGGACAGGGTTGGATACGCAGTATTTT CASRLTGTGLDTQYF
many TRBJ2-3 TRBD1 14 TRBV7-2 TGTGCCAGCAGCTTCACAGGGGTCACAGATACGCAGTATTTT CASSFTGVTDTQYF
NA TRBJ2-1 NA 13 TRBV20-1 TGCAGTGCTAGTATACTACGAACCAATGAGCAGTTCTTC CSASILRTNEQFF
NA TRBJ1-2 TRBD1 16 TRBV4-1 TGCGCCAGCAGCCCCTTCTGGGACAGGGCGAAACATGGCTACACCTTC CASSPFWDRAKHGYTF
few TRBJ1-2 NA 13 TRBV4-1 TGCGCCAGCAGCCAAGTGAACGGGAATGGCTACACCTTC CASSQVNGNGYTF
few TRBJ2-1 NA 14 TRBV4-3 TGCGCCAGCAGCCAAGATCGTCAGAACAATGAGCAGTTCTTC CASSQDRQNNEQFF
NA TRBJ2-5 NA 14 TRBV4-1 TGCGCCAGCGGATCTTTAGGGCGGCAAGAGACCCAGTACTTC CASGSLGRQETQYF